This T cell receptor beta chain was sequenced for a study of response to subunit inactivated influenza vaccine. Study-level points and caveats: Researchers suggested that each seasonal influenza vaccination recruits few new T cells.

This clonotype was seen a few times. Antigen unknown. Via MiXCR, TCRdb re-called the RT-PCR reads, giving one row per CDR3 protein. Among about 780,000 distinct CDR3 sequences listed, approximately 17% were seen once. This CDR3 has 17 residues. V was clipped by 1 base and J by 3 bases; unmatched bases: 5. The material was PBMCs from blood, obtained approximately 5 days after vaccination. V usage is TRBV12-3 or TRBV12-4 and J usage is TRBJ2-1; 11 nucleotides align to TRBD2. The origin of this receptor is a man aged 45-65 years who received an inactivated influenza vaccine. The CDR3 is CASSLVPSGRFYNEQFF. In DNA, the CDR3 is TGTGCCAGCAGTTTAGTGCCTAGCGGGAGGTTCTACAATGAGCAGTTCTTC.